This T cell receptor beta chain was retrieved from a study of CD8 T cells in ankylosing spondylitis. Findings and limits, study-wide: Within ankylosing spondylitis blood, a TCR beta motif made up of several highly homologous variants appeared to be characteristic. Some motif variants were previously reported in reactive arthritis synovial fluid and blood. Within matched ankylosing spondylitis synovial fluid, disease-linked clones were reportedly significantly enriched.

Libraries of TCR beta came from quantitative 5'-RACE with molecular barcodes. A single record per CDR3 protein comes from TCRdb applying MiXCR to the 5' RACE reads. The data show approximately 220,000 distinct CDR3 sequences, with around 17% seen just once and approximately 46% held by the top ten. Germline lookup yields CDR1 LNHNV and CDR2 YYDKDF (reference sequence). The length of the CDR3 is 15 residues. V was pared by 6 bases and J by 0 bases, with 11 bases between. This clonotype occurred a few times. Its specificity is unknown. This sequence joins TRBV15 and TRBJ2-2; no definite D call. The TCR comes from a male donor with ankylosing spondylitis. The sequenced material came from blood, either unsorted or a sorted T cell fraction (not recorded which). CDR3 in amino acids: CATRAFQTNTGELFF. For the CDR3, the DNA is TGTGCCACCAGGGCGTTCCAAACGAACACCGGGGAGCTGTTTTTT.